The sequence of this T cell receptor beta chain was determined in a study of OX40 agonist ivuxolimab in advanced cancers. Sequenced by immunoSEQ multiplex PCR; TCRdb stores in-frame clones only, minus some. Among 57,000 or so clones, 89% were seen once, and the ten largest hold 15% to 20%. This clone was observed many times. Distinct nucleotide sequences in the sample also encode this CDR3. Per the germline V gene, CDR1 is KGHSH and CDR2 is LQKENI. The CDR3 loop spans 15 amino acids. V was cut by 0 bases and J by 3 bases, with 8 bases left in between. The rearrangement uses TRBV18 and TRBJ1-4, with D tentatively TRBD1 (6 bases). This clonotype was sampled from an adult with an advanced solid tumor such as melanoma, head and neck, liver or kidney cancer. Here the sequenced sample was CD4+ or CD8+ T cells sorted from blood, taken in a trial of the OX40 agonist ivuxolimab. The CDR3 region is CASSPPQGPNEKLFF. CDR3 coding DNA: TGTGCCAGCTCACCACCACAGGGCCCTAATGAAAAACTGTTTTTT.